This T cell receptor beta chain comes out of a study of response to subunit inactivated influenza vaccine. General study findings and limits: Authors suggested each seasonal flu vaccination may recruit only limited numbers of new T cells.

V was cut by 6 bases and J by 5 bases, with 15 bases left in between. CDR3 length equals 14 residues. TCRdb analysed the RT-PCR reads with MiXCR anew, one entry per CDR3 protein. Here the sample spans around 500,000 distinct CDR3 sequences, roughly 11% being singletons. This clonotype appeared many times. What it binds is not known. The rearrangement links TRBV12-3 or TRBV12-4 to TRBJ2-3; the D is unclear. This TCR came from a man in his fifties who received an inactivated influenza vaccine. Sequencing used PBMCs from blood, obtained about 6 weeks after vaccination. CDR3 protein: CASSPSTGGDTQYF. The CDR3 DNA follows: TGTGCCAGCAGCCCCTCGACTGGCGGAGATACGCAGTATTTT.